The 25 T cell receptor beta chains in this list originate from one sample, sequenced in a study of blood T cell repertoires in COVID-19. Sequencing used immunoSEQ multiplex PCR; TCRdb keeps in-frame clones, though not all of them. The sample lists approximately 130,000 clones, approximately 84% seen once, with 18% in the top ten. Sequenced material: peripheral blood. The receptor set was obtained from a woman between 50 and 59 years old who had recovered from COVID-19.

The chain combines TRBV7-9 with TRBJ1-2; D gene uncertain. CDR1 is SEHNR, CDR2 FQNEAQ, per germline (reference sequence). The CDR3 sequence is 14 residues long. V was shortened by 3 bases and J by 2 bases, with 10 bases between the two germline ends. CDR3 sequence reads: CASSFSQVNYGYTF. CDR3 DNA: TGTGCCAGCAGCTTCTCTCAGGTGAACTATGGCTACACCTTC.

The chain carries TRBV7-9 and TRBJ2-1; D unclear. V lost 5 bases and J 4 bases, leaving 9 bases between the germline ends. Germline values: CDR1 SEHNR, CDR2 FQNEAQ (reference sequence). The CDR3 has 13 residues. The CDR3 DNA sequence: TGTGCCAGCAGCCTAACCCGATACAATGAGCAGTTCTTC. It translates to CASSLTRYNEQFF.

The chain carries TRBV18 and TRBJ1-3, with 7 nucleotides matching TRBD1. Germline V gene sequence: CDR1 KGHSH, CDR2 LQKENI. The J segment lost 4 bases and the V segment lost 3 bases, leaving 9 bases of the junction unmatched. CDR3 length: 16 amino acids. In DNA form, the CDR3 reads TGTGCCAGCTCACCGGGACAGCCTTCGGGCGGAAACACCATATATTTT. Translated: CASSPGQPSGGNTIYF.

The chain's CDR3 is CASRSGKSSGNTIYF. CDR3 DNA sequence: TGCGCCAGCAGATCCGGGAAAAGCTCTGGAAACACCATATATTTT. The chain joins TRBV5-1 to TRBJ1-3, with D unclear. CDR3 length: 15 residues. The V gene lost 5 bases and the J gene lost 0 bases, with 12 bases spanning the gap. The germline CDR1 and CDR2 sequences are SGHRS and YFSETQ.

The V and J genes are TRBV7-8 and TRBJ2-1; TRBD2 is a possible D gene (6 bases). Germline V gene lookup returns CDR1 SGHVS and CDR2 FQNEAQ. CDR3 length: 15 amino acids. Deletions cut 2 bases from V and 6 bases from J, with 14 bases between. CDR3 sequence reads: CASSLLAFFSNEQFF. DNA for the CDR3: TGTGCCAGCAGCTTACTAGCGTTCTTTTCCAATGAGCAGTTCTTC. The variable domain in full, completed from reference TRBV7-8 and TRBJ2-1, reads GAGVSQSPRYKVAKRGQDVALRCDPISGHVSLFWYQQALGQGPEFLTYFQNEAQLDKSGLPSDRFFAERPEGSVSTLKIQRTQQEDSAVYLCASSLLAFFSNEQFFGPGTRLTVL.

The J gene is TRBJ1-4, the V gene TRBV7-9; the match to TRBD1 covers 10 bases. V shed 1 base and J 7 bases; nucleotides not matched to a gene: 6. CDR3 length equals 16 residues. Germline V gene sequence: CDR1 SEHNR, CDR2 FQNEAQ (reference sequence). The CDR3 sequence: CASSLERDRGGEKLFF. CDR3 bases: TGTGCCAGCAGCTTAGAGCGGGACAGGGGAGGTGAAAAACTGTTTTTT.

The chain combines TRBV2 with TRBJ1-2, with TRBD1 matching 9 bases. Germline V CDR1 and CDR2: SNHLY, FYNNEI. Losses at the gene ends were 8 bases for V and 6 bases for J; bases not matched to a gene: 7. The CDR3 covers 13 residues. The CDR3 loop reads CASFRTGDHGYTF. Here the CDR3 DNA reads TGTGCCAGCTTTAGGACAGGGGACCATGGCTACACCTTC.

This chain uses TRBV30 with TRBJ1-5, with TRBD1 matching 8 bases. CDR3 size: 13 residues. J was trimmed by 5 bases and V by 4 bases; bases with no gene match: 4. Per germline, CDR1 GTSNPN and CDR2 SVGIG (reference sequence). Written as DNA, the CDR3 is TGTGCCTGGACCAGGGGGCCAGATCAGCCCCAGCATTTT. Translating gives CAWTRGPDQPQHF.

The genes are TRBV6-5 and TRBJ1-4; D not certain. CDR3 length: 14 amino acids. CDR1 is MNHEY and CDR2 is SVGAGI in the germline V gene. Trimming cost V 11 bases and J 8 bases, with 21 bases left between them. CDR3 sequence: CAATKGVGGEKLFF. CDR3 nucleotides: TGTGCCGCGACCAAGGGAGTAGGTGGCGAAAAACTGTTTTTT.

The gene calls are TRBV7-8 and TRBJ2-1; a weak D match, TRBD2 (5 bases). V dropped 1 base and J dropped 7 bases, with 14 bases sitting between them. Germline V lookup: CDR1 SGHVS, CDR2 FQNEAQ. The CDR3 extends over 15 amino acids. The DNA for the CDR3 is TGTGCCAGCAGCTTAGGGAAAGGTCCGGGGAATGAGCAGTTCTTC. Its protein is CASSLGKGPGNEQFF.

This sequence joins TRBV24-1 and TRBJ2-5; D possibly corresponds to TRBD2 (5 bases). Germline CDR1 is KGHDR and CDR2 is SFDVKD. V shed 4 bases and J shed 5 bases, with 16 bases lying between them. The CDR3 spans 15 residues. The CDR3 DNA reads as TGTGCCACCAGTGACCCCTCGGCGGGTGGGGAGACCCAGTACTTC. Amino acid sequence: CATSDPSAGGETQYF.

CDR3 DNA: TGTGCCAGCTCACCGGGACTAGCGGGAGAGAGCCCCTACGAGCAGTACTTC. Residues: CASSPGLAGESPYEQYF. This chain uses TRBV18 with TRBJ2-7, with TRBD2 matching 14 bases. Germline V gene data show CDR1 as KGHSH and CDR2 as LQKENI. The CDR3 runs to 17 residues. Trimming cost V 3 bases and J 2 bases; bases outside gene matches: 6.

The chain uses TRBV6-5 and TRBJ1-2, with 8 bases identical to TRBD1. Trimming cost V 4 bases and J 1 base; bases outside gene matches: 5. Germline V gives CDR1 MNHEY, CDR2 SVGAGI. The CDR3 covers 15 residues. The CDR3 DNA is TGTGCCAGCAGTTCCCTTGGACAGGGTAACTATGGCTACACCTTC. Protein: CASSSLGQGNYGYTF.

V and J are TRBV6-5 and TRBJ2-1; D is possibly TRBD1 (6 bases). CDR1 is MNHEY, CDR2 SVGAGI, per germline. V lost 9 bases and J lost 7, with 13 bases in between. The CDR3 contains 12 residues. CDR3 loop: CASEETGNEQFF. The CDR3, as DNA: TGTGCCAGTGAGGAAACAGGGAATGAGCAGTTCTTC.

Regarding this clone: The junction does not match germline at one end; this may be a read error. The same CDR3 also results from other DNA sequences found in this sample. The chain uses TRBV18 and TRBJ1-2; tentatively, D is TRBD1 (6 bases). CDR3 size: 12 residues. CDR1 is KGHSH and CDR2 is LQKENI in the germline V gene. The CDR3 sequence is CASSPPQGGYTF. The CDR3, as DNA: TGTGCCAGCTCTCCACCTCAGGGGGGCTACACCTTC.

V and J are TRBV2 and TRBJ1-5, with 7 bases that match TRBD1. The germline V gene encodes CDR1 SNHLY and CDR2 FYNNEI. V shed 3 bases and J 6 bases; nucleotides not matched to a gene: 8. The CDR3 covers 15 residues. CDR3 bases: TGTGCCAGCAGTGAGGAGACAGGGATAAGTCAGCCCCAGCATTTT. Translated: CASSEETGISQPQHF.

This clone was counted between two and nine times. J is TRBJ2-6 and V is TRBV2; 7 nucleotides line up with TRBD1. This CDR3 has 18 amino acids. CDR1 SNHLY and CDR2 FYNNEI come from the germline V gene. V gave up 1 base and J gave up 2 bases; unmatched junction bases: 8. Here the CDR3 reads CASSEGQGRVAGANVLTF. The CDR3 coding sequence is TGTGCCAGCAGTGAAGGACAGGGTCGGGTTGCTGGGGCCAACGTCCTGACTTTC.

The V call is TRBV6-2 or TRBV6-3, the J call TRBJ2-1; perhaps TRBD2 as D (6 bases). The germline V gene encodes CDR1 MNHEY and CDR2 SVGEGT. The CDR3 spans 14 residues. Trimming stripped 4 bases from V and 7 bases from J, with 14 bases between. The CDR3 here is CASSLRLDLNEQFF. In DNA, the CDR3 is TGTGCCAGCAGTTTGAGACTAGACTTGAATGAGCAGTTCTTC.

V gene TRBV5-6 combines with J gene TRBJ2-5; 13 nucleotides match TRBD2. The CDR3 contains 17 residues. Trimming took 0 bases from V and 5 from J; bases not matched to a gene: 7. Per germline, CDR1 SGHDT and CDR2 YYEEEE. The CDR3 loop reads CASSLAIALAGGETQYF. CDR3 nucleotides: TGTGCCAGCAGCTTGGCCATCGCACTAGCGGGGGGGGAGACCCAGTACTTC.

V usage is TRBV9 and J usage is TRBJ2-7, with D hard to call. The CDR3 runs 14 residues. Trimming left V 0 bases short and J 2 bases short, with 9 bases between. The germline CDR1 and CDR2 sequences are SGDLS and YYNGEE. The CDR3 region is CASSVATEAYEQYF. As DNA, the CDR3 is TGTGCCAGCAGCGTAGCTACAGAAGCCTACGAGCAGTACTTC.

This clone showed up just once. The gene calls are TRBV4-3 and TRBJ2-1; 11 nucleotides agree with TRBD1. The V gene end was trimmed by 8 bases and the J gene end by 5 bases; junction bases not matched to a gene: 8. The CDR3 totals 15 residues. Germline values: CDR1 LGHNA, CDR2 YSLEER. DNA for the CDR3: TGCGCCAGCCAAACCGGGACAGGGGGGGACAATGAGCAGTTCTTC. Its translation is CASQTGTGGDNEQFF.

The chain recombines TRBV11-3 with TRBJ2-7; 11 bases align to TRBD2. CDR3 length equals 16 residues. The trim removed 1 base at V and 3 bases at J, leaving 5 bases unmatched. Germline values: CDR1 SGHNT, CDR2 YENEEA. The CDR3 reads CASSLGRLAGHYEQYF. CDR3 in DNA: TGTGCCAGCAGCTTAGGGAGACTAGCGGGGCACTACGAGCAGTACTTC.

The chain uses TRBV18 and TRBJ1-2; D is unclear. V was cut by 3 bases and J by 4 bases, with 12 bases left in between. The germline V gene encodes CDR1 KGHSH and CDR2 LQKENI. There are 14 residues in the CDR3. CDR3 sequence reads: CASSPLGVGYGYTF. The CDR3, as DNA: TGTGCCAGCTCACCCCTAGGCGTCGGCTATGGCTACACCTTC.

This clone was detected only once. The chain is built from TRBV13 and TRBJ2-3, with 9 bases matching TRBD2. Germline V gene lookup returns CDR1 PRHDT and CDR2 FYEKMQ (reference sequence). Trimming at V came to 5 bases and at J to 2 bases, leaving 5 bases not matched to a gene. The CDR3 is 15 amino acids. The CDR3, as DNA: TGTGCCAGCAGCCCAAGACTAGCGGCCACAGATACGCAGTATTTT. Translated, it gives CASSPRLAATDTQYF.

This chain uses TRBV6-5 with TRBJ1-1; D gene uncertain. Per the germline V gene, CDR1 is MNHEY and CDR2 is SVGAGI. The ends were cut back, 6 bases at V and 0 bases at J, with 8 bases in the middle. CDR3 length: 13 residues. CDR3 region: CASSRQVNTEAFF. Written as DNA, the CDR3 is TGTGCCAGCAGCCGGCAGGTGAACACTGAAGCTTTCTTT.